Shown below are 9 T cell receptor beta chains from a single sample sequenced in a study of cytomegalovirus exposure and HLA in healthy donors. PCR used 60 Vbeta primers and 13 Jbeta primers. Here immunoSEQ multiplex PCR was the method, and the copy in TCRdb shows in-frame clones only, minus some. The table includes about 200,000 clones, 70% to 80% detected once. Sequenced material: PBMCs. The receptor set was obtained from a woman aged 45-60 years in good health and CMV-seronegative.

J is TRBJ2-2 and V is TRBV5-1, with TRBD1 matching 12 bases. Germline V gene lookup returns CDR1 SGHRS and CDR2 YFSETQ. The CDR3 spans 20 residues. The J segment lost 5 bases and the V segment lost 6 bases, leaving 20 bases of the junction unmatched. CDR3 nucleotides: TGCGCCAGCACTTCGAAACGACGGGACAGGGGGCAGGGGGGAACCGGGGAGCTGTTTTTT. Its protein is CASTSKRRDRGQGGTGELFF.

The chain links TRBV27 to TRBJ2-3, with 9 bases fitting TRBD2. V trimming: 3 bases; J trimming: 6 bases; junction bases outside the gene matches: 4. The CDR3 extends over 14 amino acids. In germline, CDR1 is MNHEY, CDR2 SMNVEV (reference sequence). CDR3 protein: CASSFSLAGDTQYF. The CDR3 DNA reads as TGTGCCAGCAGTTTTTCTCTAGCGGGGGATACGCAGTATTTT.

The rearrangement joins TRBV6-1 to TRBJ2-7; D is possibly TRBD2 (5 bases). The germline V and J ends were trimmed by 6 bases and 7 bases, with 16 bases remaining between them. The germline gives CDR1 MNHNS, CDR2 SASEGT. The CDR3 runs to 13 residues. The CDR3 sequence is CASRVTLTREQYF. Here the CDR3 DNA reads TGTGCCAGCAGGGTTACCCTAACTAGGGAGCAGTACTTC.

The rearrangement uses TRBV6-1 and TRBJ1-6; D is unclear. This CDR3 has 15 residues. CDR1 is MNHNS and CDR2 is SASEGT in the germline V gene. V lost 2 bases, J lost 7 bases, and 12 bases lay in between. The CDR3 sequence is CASSEQHSLNSPLHF. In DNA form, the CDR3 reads TGTGCCAGCAGTGAACAACACAGCCTGAATTCACCCCTCCACTTT.

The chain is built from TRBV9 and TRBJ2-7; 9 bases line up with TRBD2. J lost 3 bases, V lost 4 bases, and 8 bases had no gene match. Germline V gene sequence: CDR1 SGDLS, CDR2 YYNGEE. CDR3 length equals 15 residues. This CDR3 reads CASSPRLAANYEQYF. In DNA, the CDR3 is TGTGCCAGCAGCCCCCGACTAGCGGCGAACTACGAGCAGTACTTC. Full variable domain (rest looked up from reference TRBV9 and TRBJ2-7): DSGVTQTPKHLITATGQRVTLRCSPRSGDLSVYWYQQSLDQGLQFLIQYYNGEERAKGNILERFSAQQFPDLHSELNLSSLELGDSALYFCASSPRLAANYEQYFGPGTRLTVT.

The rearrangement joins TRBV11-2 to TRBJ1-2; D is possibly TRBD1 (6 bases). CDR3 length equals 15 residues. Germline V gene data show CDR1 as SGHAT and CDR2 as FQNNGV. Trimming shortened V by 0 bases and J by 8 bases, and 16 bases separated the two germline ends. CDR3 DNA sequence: TGTGCCAGCAGCTTAGATCTGGGACAAACGGACGGCTACACCTTC. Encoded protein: CASSLDLGQTDGYTF.

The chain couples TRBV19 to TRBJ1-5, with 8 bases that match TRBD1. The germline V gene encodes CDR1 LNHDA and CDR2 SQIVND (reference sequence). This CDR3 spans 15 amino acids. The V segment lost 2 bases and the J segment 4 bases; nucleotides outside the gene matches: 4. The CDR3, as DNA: TGTGCCAGTAGTATAAGACAGGGGAATAATCAGCCCCAGCATTTT. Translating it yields CASSIRQGNNQPQHF.

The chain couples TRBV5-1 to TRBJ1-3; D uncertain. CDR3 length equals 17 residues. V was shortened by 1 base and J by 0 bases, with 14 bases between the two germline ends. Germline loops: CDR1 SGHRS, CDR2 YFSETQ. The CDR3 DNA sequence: TGCGCCAGCAGCTTGTCCGTGGCTCGGAGCTCTGGAAACACCATATATTTT. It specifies CASSLSVARSSGNTIYF.

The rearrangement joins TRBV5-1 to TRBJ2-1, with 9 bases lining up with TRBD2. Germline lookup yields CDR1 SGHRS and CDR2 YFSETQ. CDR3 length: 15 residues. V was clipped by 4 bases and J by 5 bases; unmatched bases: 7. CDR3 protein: CASSGRSGRNNEQFF. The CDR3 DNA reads TGCGCCAGCAGCGGTCGGAGCGGGAGGAACAATGAGCAGTTCTTC.